This passage covers 9 T cell receptor beta chains from one sample sequenced in a study of T cells after yellow fever vaccination (dated by TCRdb to between 2018 and 2021). The receptor library was made with 5' RACE. Sequencing used an Illumina HiSeq 2500. The raw public reads went through TCRdb reprocessing: fastp at Q25, MiXCR clone calling, in-frame beta chains kept. For every CDR3 protein sequence, its rows merge into one entry that carries the most common genes and DNA. Recorded for this sample are around 250,000 distinct CDR3 sequences; 6.5% to 8.5% of them occurred a single time. The ten largest clones take up approximately 0.85% of the sample. The meaning of the sample's treatment or condition label: live attenuated yellow fever vaccine strain. The sample consisted of CD4+ T cells sorted from PBMCs, taken 15 days after the yellow fever booster vaccination. The receptors stem from a young man who received the YFV17D yellow fever vaccine.

This chain connects TRBV7-2 to TRBJ2-7; tentative D call: TRBD2 (5 bases). V shed 3 bases and J shed 7 bases, with 16 bases lying between them. The germline V gene encodes CDR1 SGHTA and CDR2 FQGNSA. The CDR3 length is 14 residues. CDR3 amino acids: CASSFYSGGREQYF. Written as DNA, the CDR3 is TGTGCCAGCAGCTTTTATTCCGGAGGAAGAGAGCAGTACTTC.

This clonotype showed up just a few times. The chain links TRBV20-1 to TRBJ2-1; the D call may be TRBD1 or TRBD2 (5 bases each). The CDR3 loop spans 16 amino acids. Trimming shortened V by 3 bases and J by 7 bases, and 22 bases separated the two germline ends. Germline V gene sequence: CDR1 DFQATT, CDR2 SNEGSKA (reference sequence). The CDR3 nucleotides read TGCAGTGCTAGTCGGACACGGGGTTTGGCTAGAAATGAGCAGTTCTTC. Amino acids: CSASRTRGLARNEQFF.

This clonotype was counted a few times. The chain carries TRBV7-2 and TRBJ1-3, with 12 bases aligning to TRBD1. The V gene end was trimmed by 2 bases and the J gene end by 3 bases; junction bases not matched to a gene: 5. The germline V gene has CDR1 SGHTA and CDR2 FQGNSA. The CDR3 covers 17 residues. CDR3 DNA sequence: TGTGCCAGCAGCTTAATTGGGACAGGGGGCAGTGGAAACACCATATATTTT. Its protein is CASSLIGTGGSGNTIYF.

This clonotype has just a few counts. The rearrangement uses TRBV2 and TRBJ1-1, with D possibly matching TRBD1 (5 bases). Trimming took 2 bases from V and 3 from J, leaving 7 bases between them. The CDR3 has 13 amino acids. Germline CDR1 and CDR2: SNHLY and FYNNEI. CDR3 coding DNA: TGTGCCAGCAGTGAATCAGGGCACACTGAAGCTTTCTTT. Translated, it gives CASSESGHTEAFF.

This clonotype showed up just a few times. The chain carries TRBV5-1 and TRBJ2-5; no firm D call. Deletions cut 2 bases from V and 2 bases from J, with 13 bases between. Germline V gene lookup returns CDR1 SGHRS and CDR2 YFSETQ. This CDR3 has 15 residues. The CDR3 protein is CASSFIFETQETQYF. CDR3 DNA sequence: TGCGCCAGCAGCTTTATTTTCGAGACGCAAGAGACCCAGTACTTC.

A few counts support this clonotype. The CDR3 coding sequence is TGTGCCAGCAGTTTAAGGGTGGGCATGAACACTGAAGCTTTCTTT. Amino acids: CASSLRVGMNTEAFF. The V and J genes are TRBV27 and TRBJ1-1; D unresolved. The CDR3 contains 15 residues. Trimming took off 2 bases at V and 0 bases at J, with 10 bases between the two ends. Looked up from germline, CDR1 is MNHEY and CDR2 is SMNVEV (reference sequence).

This clonotype was observed many times. The rearrangement joins TRBV7-9 to TRBJ2-7, with D maybe TRBD2 (5 bases). The CDR3 contains 13 residues. Trimming stripped 8 bases from V and 5 bases from J, with 16 bases between. Germline assignment: CDR1 SEHNR and CDR2 FQNEAQ (reference sequence). This chain's CDR3 is CASGSSLEHEQYF. DNA of the CDR3: TGTGCCAGCGGGAGTTCGCTCGAACACGAGCAGTACTTC.

This chain joins TRBV7-9 and TRBJ2-2; TRBD2 might be the D (5 bases). The V and J ends lost 0 bases and 6 bases respectively, with 11 bases between them. The CDR3 sequence is 15 residues long. From germline, CDR1 is SEHNR and CDR2 FQNEAQ (reference sequence). CDR3 region: CASSLALASAGELFF. CDR3 coding DNA: TGTGCCAGCAGCTTAGCCCTAGCTTCAGCCGGGGAGCTGTTTTTT.

This chain uses TRBV9 with TRBJ2-1; a weak D match, TRBD2 (7 bases). CDR3 size: 15 residues. V dropped 2 bases and J dropped 7 bases, with 16 bases sitting between them. Germline-derived CDR1 and CDR2 are SGDLS and YYNGEE. The CDR3 DNA is TGTGCCAGCAGCGTTGGGGGGGCCTGGGGGAATGAGCAGTTCTTC. This gives the protein CASSVGGAWGNEQFF.